Listed below are T cell receptor beta chains from one sample, sequenced in a study of patients and donors after allogeneic stem cell transplantation. TCRdb processed the RT-PCR reads anew with MiXCR; each CDR3 protein has one entry. The sample lists about 960,000 distinct CDR3 sequences, 15% to 20% occurring once. Input material: blood, either unsorted or a sorted T cell fraction (not recorded which). These TCRs come from a human donor who was either an allogeneic HSCT recipient or a stem cell or donor lymphocyte infusion donor (not recorded which). It is not recorded whose cells these are; they may come from a transplant donor. The CDR3 runs from the conserved cysteine through the conserved F or W. Size values are once, few and many counts, or a class for expanded clones, and some rows have none.

clone_size,v_call,cdr3_aa
-,TRBV10-2,CASSESWGPYEQYF
many,TRBV6-1,CASTSNRVREKLFF
many,TRBV10-3,CAISGDRGGTEAFF
-,TRBV7-2,CASSLDRLLKGNAEQYF
few,TRBV20-1,CSAKRGTYEQYF
few,TRBV5-1,CASTQLPTDTQYF
-,TRBV6-5,CASSSIGQPLNYGYTF
-,TRBV19,CASSNRGGANVLTF
-,TRBV2,CASSRDSKSPLHF
-,TRBV20-1,CSASGSRIGGTEAFF
few,TRBV3-1,CASSPFDRQNTEAFF
-,TRBV5-1,CASSLDGGRWGEQYF
-,TRBV5-1,CASSSLAGDPYNEQFF
-,TRBV4-1,CASSQDRRQGYNEQFF
-,TRBV24-1,CATSDPKQGNSDEQYF
-,TRBV4-2,CASSQELAGVAYEQYF
few,TRBV20-1,CSAREKASTQYF
few,TRBV5-1,CASSSVQGNYGYTF
-,TRBV7-8,CASSGRDRMNTEAFF
few,TRBV4-3,CASSQELAGLSYNEQFF
-,TRBV24-1,CATGEGTDTQYF
-,TRBV6-5,CASSYSPGGISGANVLTF
-,TRBV7-9,CASSSGTGNNYGYTF
few,TRBV5-1,CASSPIRAGLTDTQYF
many,TRBV7-9,CASTGGGYVNEQFF
few,TRBV4-2,CASSPPDREINEQFF
-,TRBV9,CASSPSKGGKETQYF
-,TRBV9,CASSALGVEAFF
few,TRBV15,CATSREVTYEQYF
few,TRBV3-1,CASSRRTGANTGELFF
few,TRBV12-3/TRBV12-4,CASSLGTSGGLSTYEQYF
few,TRBV5-5,CASSRASGGAKNIQYF
-,TRBV10-3,CATPARGRILNTGELFF
few,TRBV18,CASSSLGAEVTFTYEQYF
few,TRBV12-3/TRBV12-4,CASTTTGVSYEQYF
-,TRBV6-1,CASRRGFSYEQYF
few,TRBV20-1,CSGRWTGPDTQYF
few,TRBV9,CASSVGLGQNQETQYF
-,TRBV6-5,CASSYSKLGPQHF
-,TRBV3-1,CASSSRYTQYF
-,TRBV12-3/TRBV12-4,CASRSSIEQYF
-,TRBV3-1,CASSQKGPATNEKLFF
-,TRBV3-1,CASSQDVPLGAREQYF
-,TRBV6-5,CASSYHQGDTHDYEQYF
-,TRBV10-3,CAISEQTGRGNTEAFF
-,TRBV12-3/TRBV12-4,CASSLWPVYGYTF
-,TRBV7-8,CASSRANLARGVSDTQYF
few,TRBV7-7,CASSLAGQEAFF
-,TRBV6-1,CASNTGSDQETQYF
many,TRBV29-1,CSVEQGGNQPQHF
-,TRBV5-1,CASSTRDRERDTQYF
-,TRBV30,CAWSGPYRLAAYNEQFF